The 14 T cell receptor beta chains listed next were all sequenced from one sample in a study of breast tumors, draining lymph nodes, adjacent tissues. Via MiXCR, TCRdb re-called the multiplex PCR reads, giving one row per CDR3 protein. This table holds fewer than 20,000 distinct CDR3 sequences, 50% to 60% found once. The material sequenced was tumor-adjacent breast tissue. The receptors shown here come from a female donor with breast cancer. Some clones in this sample may be carry-over from other donors' samples.

The rearrangement uses TRBV7-2 and TRBJ1-5; TRBD1 is a possible D gene (5 bases). Looked up from germline, CDR1 is SGHTA and CDR2 is FQGNSA. Trimming left V 3 bases short and J 2 bases short, with 11 bases between. This CDR3 is 15 amino acids long. CDR3 loop: CASSFLGRGNQPQHF. Written as DNA, the CDR3 is TGTGCCAGCAGCTTTCTGGGCAGGGGCAATCAGCCCCAGCATTTT.

This clonotype was counted between two and nine times. The chain employs TRBV9 and TRBJ2-3, with 10 positions matching TRBD2. V shed 4 bases, J shed 3 bases, and the junction held 8 bases outside the gene matches. From germline, CDR1 is SGDLS and CDR2 YYNGEE. There are 16 residues in the CDR3. The CDR3 loop reads CASSSRTSGLTDTQYF. Written as DNA, the CDR3 is TGTGCCAGCAGCTCCCGGACTAGCGGTTTAACAGATACGCAGTATTTT.

The J gene is TRBJ2-1, the V gene TRBV9; D not resolved. This CDR3 comprises 14 residues. V was shortened by 3 bases and J by 4 bases, with 11 bases between the two germline ends. Germline CDR1 is SGDLS and CDR2 is YYNGEE. Here the CDR3 reads CASSDDQLYNEQFF. The DNA of the CDR3 is TGTGCCAGCAGCGATGATCAGCTTTACAATGAGCAGTTCTTC.

The J gene is TRBJ2-6, the V gene TRBV29-1; D unclear. Trimming pared 7 bases from V and 2 bases from J, leaving 9 bases between. CDR1 and CDR2 (germline): SQVTM, ANQGSEA. The CDR3 has 13 residues. In nucleotides, the CDR3 is TGCAGCGCTAGTTCGGCTGGGGCCAACGTCCTGACTTTC. It codes for CSASSAGANVLTF.

This clonotype was seen at least ten times. V usage is TRBV29-1 and J usage is TRBJ2-7, with D perhaps TRBD1 (5 bases). The CDR3 covers 14 residues. V was pared by 1 base and J by 6 bases, with 16 bases between. Germline V gene sequence: CDR1 SQVTM, CDR2 ANQGSEA. The CDR3 reads CSVEGQGVAGEQYF. CDR3 bases: TGCAGCGTTGAAGGCCAGGGTGTTGCTGGCGAGCAGTACTTC.

The V gene is TRBV7-6, the J gene TRBJ1-2, with 10 bases lining up with TRBD1. Germline V gene sequence: CDR1 SGHVS, CDR2 FNYEAQ. The CDR3 sequence is 17 residues long. The ends lost 5 bases at V and 5 bases at J; junction bases unmatched: 14. This CDR3 reads CASSILAGQGRGYGYTF. CDR3 in DNA: TGTGCCAGCAGCATACTAGCGGGACAGGGGAGGGGATATGGCTACACCTTC.

The chain has TRBV9 and TRBJ2-3; tentatively, D is TRBD2 (5 bases). Germline V gives CDR1 SGDLS, CDR2 YYNGEE. Trimming pared 5 bases from V and 1 base from J, leaving 14 bases between. This CDR3 contains 15 residues. CDR3 in amino acids: CASSRTHGGTDTQYF. For the CDR3, the DNA is TGTGCCAGCAGTAGGACTCATGGGGGCACAGATACGCAGTATTTT.

The V gene is TRBV7-2, the J gene TRBJ1-6; possible D gene TRBD1, 5 bases. The CDR3 is made up of 13 amino acids. Germline values: CDR1 SGHTA, CDR2 FQGNSA. Trimming left V 5 bases short and J 7 bases short, with 9 bases between. The CDR3 reads CASSRDANSPLHF. CDR3 bases: TGTGCCAGCAGCCGGGACGCGAATTCACCCCTCCACTTT.

This clonotype was observed a handful of times. This rearrangement joins TRBV6-5 to TRBJ2-7; 7 bases agree with TRBD2. With V trimmed by 8 bases and J by 4 bases, 8 bases remained unmatched. CDR1 and CDR2 from the germline V gene are MNHEY and SVGAGI. This CDR3 region has 13 residues. In DNA, the CDR3 is TGTGCCAGCGGGAGGGCCCTGCGGTACGAGCAGTACTTC. Translated: CASGRALRYEQYF.

The chain has TRBV29-1 and TRBJ2-7; a possible D gene is TRBD1 (5 bases). Germline V gene data show CDR1 as SQVTM and CDR2 as ANQGSEA. This CDR3 is 12 amino acids long. V was clipped by 5 bases and J by 3 bases, with 11 bases between them. CDR3 loop: CSVSLQGYEQYF. The CDR3 DNA reads as TGCAGCGTTTCACTGCAGGGCTACGAGCAGTACTTC.

This rearrangement joins TRBV7-2 to TRBJ2-1; 13 bases align to TRBD2. CDR1 is SGHTA, CDR2 FQGNSA, per germline. Losses at the gene ends were 5 bases for V and 7 bases for J; bases not matched to a gene: 8. This CDR3 region has 16 residues. The CDR3 DNA reads as TGTGCCAGCAGCGATGGACTAGCGGGAGCAATTAATGAGCAGTTCTTC. The encoded protein is CASSDGLAGAINEQFF.

The chain uses TRBV29-1 and TRBJ2-6; no reliable D call. The germline V gene encodes CDR1 SQVTM and CDR2 ANQGSEA. V was pared by 4 bases and J by 3 bases, with 4 bases between. The CDR3 totals 12 residues. The CDR3 DNA reads TGCAGCGTTGGGGGTGGGGCCAACGTCCTGACTTTC. It translates to CSVGGGANVLTF.

This clonotype was detected many times. This chain connects TRBV13 to TRBJ2-1; TRBD1 aligns across 8 bases. Trimming took 0 bases from V and 7 from J; bases not matched to a gene: 5. This CDR3 comprises 15 residues. Germline-derived CDR1 and CDR2 are PRHDT and FYEKMQ (reference sequence). The CDR3 DNA is TGTGCCAGCAGCTTAGGGGACAGGGACCTTAATGAGCAGTTCTTC. Translated, it gives CASSLGDRDLNEQFF. The complete variable domain, with remaining parts taken from reference TRBV13 and TRBJ2-1, reads AAGVIQSPRHLIKEKRETATLKCYPIPRHDTVYWYQQGPGQDPQFLISFYEKMQSDKGSIPDRFSAQQFSDYHSELNMSSLELGDSALYFCASSLGDRDLNEQFFGPGTRLTVL.

This CDR3 reads CATSGGLAGGPVYEQYF. CDR3 nucleotides: TGTGCCACCAGTGGAGGCCTAGCGGGAGGGCCTGTCTACGAGCAGTACTTC. The rearrangement joins TRBV24-1 to TRBJ2-7, with 12 bases that match TRBD2. Germline CDR1 is KGHDR and CDR2 is SFDVKD. The CDR3 totals 17 residues. V lost 5 bases and J lost 3; bases outside the gene matches: 10.